A single sample is the source of the 6 T cell receptor beta chains below, sequenced in a study of blood T cell repertoires in COVID-19. Assay used: immunoSEQ multiplex PCR; TCRdb lists only in-frame clones, some missing. The sample has approximately 300,000 clones, around 87% seen once. Sequencing input: peripheral blood. The receptors originated from a middle-aged woman with COVID-19, enrolled during active disease.

This rearrangement joins TRBV19 to TRBJ2-2, with TRBD2 matching over 10 bases. Germline V gene lookup returns CDR1 LNHDA and CDR2 SQIVND (reference sequence). The CDR3 runs 18 residues. V shed 1 base, J shed 1 base, and the junction held 6 bases outside the gene matches. Written as DNA, the CDR3 is TGTGCCAGTAGTATAGGGGTAGCGGGAGGCCTGAACACCGGGGAGCTGTTTTTT. It specifies CASSIGVAGGLNTGELFF.

The chain links TRBV3-1 (or the pseudogene TRBV3-2) to TRBJ1-2; 9 bases are shared with TRBD1. The CDR3 consists of 15 residues. In germline, CDR1 is LGHDT, CDR2 YNNKEL (reference sequence). Trimming cost V 4 bases and J 4 bases; bases outside gene matches: 7. The CDR3 spells CASSRGQGGGYGYTF. The CDR3, as DNA: TGTGCCAGCAGCCGGGGACAGGGTGGGGGCTATGGCTACACCTTC.

The genes are TRBV9 and TRBJ1-1; D is ambiguous. This CDR3 region has 13 residues. Deletions cut 4 bases from V and 4 bases from J, with 11 bases between. Germline V gives CDR1 SGDLS, CDR2 YYNGEE. The CDR3 loop is CASSQADGTEAFF. The DNA of the CDR3 is TGTGCCAGCAGCCAGGCCGACGGCACTGAAGCTTTCTTT.

V and J are TRBV27 and TRBJ1-1; the D is unclear. V lost 8 bases to trimming and J lost 4 bases, with 14 bases between them. The germline CDR1 and CDR2 sequences are MNHEY and SMNVEV (reference sequence). The CDR3 has 13 amino acids. This chain's CDR3 is CASLQSLPTEAFF. CDR3 coding DNA: TGTGCCAGCCTACAGTCCCTTCCCACTGAAGCTTTCTTT.

J is TRBJ2-7 and V is TRBV5-1; TRBD1 agrees at 11 bases. Germline CDR1 and CDR2: SGHRS and YFSETQ. The V gene end was trimmed by 7 bases and the J gene end by 6 bases; junction bases not matched to a gene: 9. This CDR3 region has 14 residues. CDR3 amino acids: CASQGQGAGGEQYF. In DNA, the CDR3 is TGCGCCAGCCAAGGACAGGGGGCAGGAGGCGAGCAGTACTTC.

This clone was picked up one time. This chain connects TRBV29-1 to TRBJ1-5; TRBD1 aligns across 9 bases. Per germline, CDR1 SQVTM and CDR2 ANQGSEA. The CDR3 length is 14 residues. Losses at the gene ends were 4 bases for V and 5 bases for J; bases not matched to a gene: 6. CDR3 in DNA: TGCAGCGTTGGGGGACAGGGAGGAGATCAGCCCCAGCATTTT. This sequence encodes CSVGGQGGDQPQHF.